This note documents a single T cell receptor (beta chain) sequence. The antigen it recognizes is unknown. Per-base quality was not reported, and no clone a single base away is much larger than it. From cysteine to phenylalanine, the CDR3 is 17 amino acids long. Just CDR3 DNA is preserved here, 51 bases in frame from base 1. CDR1 and CDR2, per the germline V gene, are SGHDN and FVKESK. V is shortened by 0 bases, J by 2 bases, and the region joining them spans 17 bases. The data were obtained in a study of neoadjuvant nivolumab and ipilimumab in lung cancer (dated by TCRdb to the early 2020s). A note on the overall study: Intravenous nivolumab was dosed at 3 mg/kg on days 1, 15 and 29, and in the combination arm ipilimumab 1 mg/kg was added on day 1 only. The major pathologic response (MPR) rate in the intention-to-treat population in each study arm was designated as the primary trial endpoint. Matched pretherapy and resected tumor pairs were analyzed for seven patients, of whom four received nivolumab and three received nivolumab plus ipilimumab. TCR repertoires were compared between pretherapy (baseline) peripheral blood and tumors resected at surgery after neoadjuvant immune checkpoint blockade. A total of roughly 45 patients with operable NSCLC were treated in the trial, with around 23 randomized to nivolumab monotherapy and about 21 randomized to nivolumab plus ipilimumab. Broad study findings and their caveats: No significant correlation was found between TCR clonality and pathologic tumor regression, and only one major-pathologic-response sample was available for the clonality analysis. Greater TCR richness and clonality were observed in resected tumors than in tumor-adjacent uninvolved lung, and increases were observed in more dual-therapy-treated tumors. From pretherapy to surgery, increases in tumor T-cell richness and clonality were observed in three of three dual-therapy tumors but in only two of four nivolumab-treated tumors. Pretherapy blood TCR richness correlated positively with richness in tumors resected after neoadjuvant therapy (Spearman R of about 0.8). A small number of samples was subjected to TCR sequencing.

In the paper's terms, the time point label means: at surgical resection after neoadjuvant nivolumab +/- ipilimumab. Samples were obtained from the phase 2 randomized NEOSTAR trial, in which neoadjuvant nivolumab or nivolumab plus ipilimumab followed by surgery was tested in operable NSCLC. The library was produced with the immunoSEQ multiplex PCR assay. On the authors' methods: Repertoires were summarized by richness and clonality, and significantly expanded and contracted clones were identified between pre- and post-therapy samples. The table comes from immuneACCESS by way of TCRdb, which keeps in-frame sequences with V and J called. Part of the clones is missing from these tables; in studies checked, under half for an unresolved V gene and the rest for unknown reasons. The D gene and trimming were derived from the DNA, and the V and J assignments and clone size from that table. The sample contains tens of thousands of clones, about nine tenths of them found a single time. The top ten clones comprise about 5.3% of the sample.

The source is an adult with non-small cell lung cancer. The chain is encoded by TRBV14 joined to TRBJ2-7; a confident D gene designation cannot be given. The sample in question was peripheral blood, obtained after neoadjuvant nivolumab, alone or with ipilimumab, at or shortly before surgery. The DNA sequence reads TGTGCCAGCAGCCAAGATCCGCTGGCCCAGGAACCCTACGAGCAGTACTTC. This sequence encodes CASSQDPLAQEPYEQYF.